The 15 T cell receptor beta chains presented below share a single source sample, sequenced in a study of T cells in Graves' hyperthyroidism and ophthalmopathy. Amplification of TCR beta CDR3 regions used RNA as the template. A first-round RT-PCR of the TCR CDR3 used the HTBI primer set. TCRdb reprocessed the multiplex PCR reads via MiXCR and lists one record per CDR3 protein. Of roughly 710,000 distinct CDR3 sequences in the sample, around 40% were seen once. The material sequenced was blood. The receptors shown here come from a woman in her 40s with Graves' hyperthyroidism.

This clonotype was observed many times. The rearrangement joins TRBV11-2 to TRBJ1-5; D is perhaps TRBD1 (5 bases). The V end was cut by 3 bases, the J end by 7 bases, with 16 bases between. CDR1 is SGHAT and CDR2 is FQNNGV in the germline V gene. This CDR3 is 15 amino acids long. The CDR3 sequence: CASSLSGQGGQPQHF. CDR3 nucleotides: TGTGCCAGCAGCTTGAGTGGTCAGGGTGGCCAGCCCCAGCATTTT.

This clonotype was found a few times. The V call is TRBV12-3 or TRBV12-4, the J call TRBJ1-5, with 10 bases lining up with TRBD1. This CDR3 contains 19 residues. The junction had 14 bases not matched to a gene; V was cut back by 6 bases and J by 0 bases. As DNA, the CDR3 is TGTGCCAGCAGCCCTGGACCGGGACAGGGGACAGATAGCAATCAGCCCCAGCATTTT. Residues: CASSPGPGQGTDSNQPQHF.

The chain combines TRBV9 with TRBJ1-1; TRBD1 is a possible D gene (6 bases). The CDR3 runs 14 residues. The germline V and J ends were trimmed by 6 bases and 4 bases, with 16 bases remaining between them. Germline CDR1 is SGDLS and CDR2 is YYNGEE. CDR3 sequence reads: CASISRTGFTEAFF. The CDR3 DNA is TGTGCCAGCATTTCCCGCACAGGGTTCACTGAAGCTTTCTTT.

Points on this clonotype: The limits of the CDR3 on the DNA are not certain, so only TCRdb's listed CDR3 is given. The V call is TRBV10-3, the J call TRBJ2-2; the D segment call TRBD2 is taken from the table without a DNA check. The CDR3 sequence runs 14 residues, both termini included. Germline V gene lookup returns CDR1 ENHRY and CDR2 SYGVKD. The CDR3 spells CAISDILGQGSCFF.

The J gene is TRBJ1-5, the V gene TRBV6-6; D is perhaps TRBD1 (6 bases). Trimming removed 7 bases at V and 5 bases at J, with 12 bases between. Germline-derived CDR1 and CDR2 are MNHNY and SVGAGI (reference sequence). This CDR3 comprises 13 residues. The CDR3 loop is CASTGQNYQPQHF. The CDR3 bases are TGTGCCAGCACTGGACAGAATTATCAGCCCCAGCATTTT.

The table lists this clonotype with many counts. The CDR3: CASSEHRGINGELFF. For the CDR3, the DNA is TGCGCCAGCAGTGAGCACAGGGGGATTAACGGGGAGCTGTTTTTT. This chain joins TRBV10-1 and TRBJ2-2; 8 bases are shared with TRBD1. With 2 bases clipped from V and 7 bases from J, the junction kept 6 bases outside the gene matches. This CDR3 is built from 15 residues. From germline, CDR1 is WNHNN and CDR2 SYGVQD (reference sequence).

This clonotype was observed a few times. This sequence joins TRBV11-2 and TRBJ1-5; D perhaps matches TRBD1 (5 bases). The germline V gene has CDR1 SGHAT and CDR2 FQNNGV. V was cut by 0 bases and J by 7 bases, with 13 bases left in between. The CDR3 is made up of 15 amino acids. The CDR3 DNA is TGTGCCAGCAGCTTAGATCGGAGCGAGGGGCAGCCCCAGCATTTT. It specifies CASSLDRSEGQPQHF.

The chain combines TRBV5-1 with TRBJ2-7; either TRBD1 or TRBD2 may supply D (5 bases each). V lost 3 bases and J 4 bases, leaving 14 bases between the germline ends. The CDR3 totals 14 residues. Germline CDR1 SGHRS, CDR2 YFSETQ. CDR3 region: CASSSRDGGYEQYF. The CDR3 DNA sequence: TGCGCCAGCAGCTCCAGGGACGGAGGTTACGAGCAGTACTTC.

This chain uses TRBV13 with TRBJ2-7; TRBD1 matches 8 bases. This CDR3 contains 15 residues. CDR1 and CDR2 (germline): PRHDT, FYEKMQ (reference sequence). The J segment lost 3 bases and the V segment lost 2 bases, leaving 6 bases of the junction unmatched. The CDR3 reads CASSLKWDRNYEQYF. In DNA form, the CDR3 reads TGTGCCAGCAGCTTAAAGTGGGACAGGAACTACGAGCAGTACTTC.

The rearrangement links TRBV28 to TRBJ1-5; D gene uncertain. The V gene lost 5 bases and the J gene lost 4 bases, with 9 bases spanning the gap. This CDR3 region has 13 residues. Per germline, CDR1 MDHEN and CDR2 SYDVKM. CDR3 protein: CASSETLNQPQHF. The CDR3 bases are TGTGCCAGCAGTGAGACACTGAATCAGCCCCAGCATTTT.

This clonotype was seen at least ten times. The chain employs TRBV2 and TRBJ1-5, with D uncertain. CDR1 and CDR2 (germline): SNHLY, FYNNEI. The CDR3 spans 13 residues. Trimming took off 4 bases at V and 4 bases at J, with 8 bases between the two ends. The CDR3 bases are TGTGCCAGCAGTGCGGACGTAAATCAGCCCCAGCATTTT. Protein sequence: CASSADVNQPQHF.

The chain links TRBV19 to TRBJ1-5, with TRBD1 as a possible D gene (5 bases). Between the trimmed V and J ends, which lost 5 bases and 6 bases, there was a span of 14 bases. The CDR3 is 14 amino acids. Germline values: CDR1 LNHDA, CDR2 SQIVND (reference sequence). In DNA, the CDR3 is TGTGCCAGTAGTCCAGACATCAGGGCTCAGCCCCAGCATTTT. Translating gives CASSPDIRAQPQHF.

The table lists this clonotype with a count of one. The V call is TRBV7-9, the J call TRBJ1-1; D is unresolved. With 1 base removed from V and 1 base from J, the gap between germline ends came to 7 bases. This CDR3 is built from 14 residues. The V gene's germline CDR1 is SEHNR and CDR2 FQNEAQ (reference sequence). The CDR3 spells CASSLVSPNTEAFF. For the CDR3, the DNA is TGTGCCAGCAGCTTAGTATCTCCGAACACTGAAGCTTTCTTT.

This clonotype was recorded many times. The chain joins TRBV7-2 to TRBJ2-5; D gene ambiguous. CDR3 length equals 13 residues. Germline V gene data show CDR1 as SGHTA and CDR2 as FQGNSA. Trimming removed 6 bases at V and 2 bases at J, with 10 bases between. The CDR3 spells CASSFDKQETQYF. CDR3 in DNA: TGTGCCAGCAGTTTCGACAAACAAGAGACCCAGTACTTC. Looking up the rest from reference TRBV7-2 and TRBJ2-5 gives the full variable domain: GAGVSQSPSNKVTEKGKDVELRCDPISGHTALYWYRQSLGQGLEFLIYFQGNSAPDKSGLPSDRFSAERTGGSVSTLTIQRTQQEDSAVYLCASSFDKQETQYFGPGTRLLVL.

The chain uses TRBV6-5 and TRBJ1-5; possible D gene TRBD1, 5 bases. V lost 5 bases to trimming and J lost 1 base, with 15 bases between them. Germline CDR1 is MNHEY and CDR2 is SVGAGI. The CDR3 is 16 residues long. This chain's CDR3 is CASSIQRGLSNQPQHF. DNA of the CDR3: TGTGCCAGCAGTATACAGAGGGGTTTGAGCAATCAGCCCCAGCATTTT.